These 10 T cell receptor beta chains came from one sample sequenced in a study of tissue T cells after allogeneic stem cell transplantation. The time point here: mouse harvest day 7 after allogeneic transplant. The graft held 10^6 splenic CD5+ T cells and 10^7 T-cell-depleted bone marrow cells. This table comes from immunoSEQ multiplex PCR, and its TCRdb copy is limited to in-frame clones, with some not included. The top ten clones hold 7.7% of a sample with 6,400 or so clones, 45% to 55% of them seen once. Material: lymph node tissue. The receptors come from a female BALB/c mouse given C57BL/6 T cells with graft-versus-host disease after an allogeneic hematopoietic cell transplant.

Concerning this clone itself: Gene and germline names: mouse. CDR3 region: CASSLGTGGAETLYF. The CDR3 DNA, read in part, is TGTGCCAGCTCTCTCGGGACTGGGGGTGCAGAAACGCTGTAT. This chain links TRBV12-2 with TRBJ2-3, with TRBD2 identical over 10 bases. Sequencing ends 1 residue short of the CDR3 end; the germline J gene provides the rest. Germline V CDR1 and CDR2: SGHLS, HYDKME. CDR3 length: 15 amino acids. J gave up 1 base and V 0 bases, and 0 bases lay outside the gene matches.

This clone was seen a few times. The germline and genes are mouse ones. The read comes to an end 1 residue before the CDR3 does, leaving the germline J gene to fill in the end. The rearrangement joins TRBV3 to TRBJ2-2; 10 bases map to TRBD2. The CDR3 has 16 residues. V lost 4 bases and J lost 1; bases outside the gene matches: 3. Germline V lookup: CDR1 SNHLY, CDR2 FYNGKV (reference sequence). Partial CDR3 DNA: TGTGCCAGCAGCTCACACTGGGGGGGAAACACCGGGCAGCTCTAC. Translation gives CASSSHWGGNTGQLY. The entire CDR3 is CASSSHWGGNTGQLYF. Full variable domain (missing parts from reference TRBV3 and TRBJ2-2): GPKVLQIPSHQIIDMGQMVTLNCDPVSNHLYFYWYKQILGQQMEFLVNFYNGKVMEKSKLFKDQFSVERPDGSYFTLKIQPTALEDSAVYFCASSSHWGGNTGQLYFGEGSKLTVL.

On this clone itself: The gene names given are mouse names. The CDR3 end lies 1 residue beyond the end of the read and is filled in from the germline J gene. The genes are TRBV5 and TRBJ2-5; no clear D gene. The CDR3 spans 14 residues. Germline V gives CDR1 LGHNA, CDR2 YNLKQL (reference sequence). Trimming took off 1 base at V and 0 bases at J, with 5 bases between the two ends. Here the CDR3 reads CASSQGDNQDTQYF. The sequenced CDR3 bases are TGTGCCAGCAGCCAAGGGGATAACCAAGACACCCAGTAC.

Turning to this clone: The listed genes are named as in mouse. The DNA ends 1 residue before the CDR3 does, and the rest of the CDR3 is filled in from the germline J gene. The V call is TRBV1, the J call TRBJ2-5, with TRBD2 matching over 7 bases. The CDR3 runs to 15 residues. Germline assignment: CDR1 NSQYPW and CDR2 LRSPGD (reference sequence). V was clipped by 1 base and J by 0 bases; unmatched bases: 1. The CDR3 here is CTCSAAGGNQDTQYF. The CDR3 bases that were read are TGCACCTGCAGTGCAGCTGGGGGTAACCAAGACACCCAGTAC.

Turning to this clone: All gene names here are mouse names. The read ends 1 residue shy of where the CDR3 ends; the end is completed using the germline J gene. V and J are TRBV12-2 and TRBJ2-5; 9 nucleotides match TRBD2. The CDR3 spans 14 residues. The germline CDR1 and CDR2 sequences are SGHLS and HYDKME. J lost 8 bases, V lost 0 bases, and 5 bases had no gene match. CDR3 bases read: TGTGCCAGCTCTCTCGAACTGGGGGGCGGCACCCAGTAC. Translated: CASSLELGGGTQY. The entire CDR3 protein is CASSLELGGGTQYF.

Regarding this clone: The listed genes are named as in mouse. The read halts 1 residue ahead of the CDR3 end, with the missing end drawn from the germline J gene. The V call is TRBV23, the J call TRBJ2-3; no DNA check was done on the table's D call, TRBD1. In germline, CDR1 is KGHTA, CDR2 FQNQQP. The CDR3 is made up of 15 amino acids. The CDR3 spells CSSSQSGQGTETLYF. The DNA read from the CDR3 is TGCTCCAGCAGTCAGTCGGGACAGGGGACAGAAACGCTGTAT. Looking up the rest from reference TRBV23 and TRBJ2-3 gives the full variable domain: DAAVTQKPRYLIKMKGQEAEMKCIPEKGHTAVFWYQQKQSKELKFLIYFQNQQPLDQIDMVKERFSAVCPSSSLCSLGIRTCEAEDSALYLCSSSQSGQGTETLYFGSGTRLTVL.

As for this clone: Mouse germline and gene names are used. With the read ending 1 residue before the CDR3 end, the germline J gene is used to fill in that end. V is TRBV26 and J is TRBJ2-5; D remains ambiguous. This CDR3 has 14 amino acids. Trimming stripped 2 bases from V and 5 bases from J, with 11 bases between. Germline loops: CDR1 KGHPV, CDR2 FQNQEV (reference sequence). The part of the CDR3 DNA that was read is TGTGCCAGCAGTCTGACGGGGAGAGGAGACACCCAGTAC. Translation gives CASSLTGRGDTQY. The complete CDR3 sequence is CASSLTGRGDTQYF.

As regards this clone: Gene names follow the mouse nomenclature. The read terminates 1 residue before the CDR3 end, so the remaining end is supplied by the germline J gene. The chain employs TRBV19 and TRBJ1-2; 10 nucleotides agree with TRBD1. The CDR3 covers 14 residues. V shed 3 bases, J shed 4 bases, and the junction held 3 bases outside the gene matches. Germline V gene sequence: CDR1 FNHDT, CDR2 SITEND (reference sequence). The covered CDR3 bases are TGTGCCAGCAGTAGACAGGGGGCGCTCTCCGACTACACC. Its protein product is CASSRQGALSDYT. In full, the CDR3 is CASSRQGALSDYTF. The full variable domain, its missing parts supplied by reference TRBV19 and TRBJ1-2, is GGIITQTPKFLIGQEGQKLTLKCQQNFNHDTMYWYRQDSGKGLRLIYYSITENDLQKGDLSEGYDASREKKSSFSLTVTSAQKNEMAVFLCASSRQGALSDYTFGSGTRLLVI.

By share, this clone ranks as medium-sized. Here the gene names and germline are mouse. The read is 1 residue too short to cover the CDR3 end, so that end is filled in from the germline J gene. The chain combines TRBV1 with TRBJ1-6, with D unclear. TRBJ1-6 is annotated as an ORF whose role is uncertain. V shed 2 bases and J shed 0 bases, with 2 bases lying between them. This CDR3 is 14 amino acids long. Germline lookup yields CDR1 NSQYPW and CDR2 LRSPGD (reference sequence). CDR3 region: CTCSAYSYNSPLYF. CDR3 DNA, as far as it was read: TGCACCTGCAGTGCATATTCCTATAATTCGCCCCTCTAC.

A word on this clone: The gene names here belong to mouse. The read gets to within 1 residue of the CDR3 end, and the germline J gene fills in the rest. V and J are TRBV26 and TRBJ2-1; D ambiguous. Germline assignment: CDR1 KGHPV and CDR2 FQNQEV (reference sequence). CDR3 length: 13 residues. Trimming took 6 bases from V and 3 from J, leaving 9 bases between them. Here the CDR3 reads CASSPRGYAEQFF. The sequenced CDR3 bases are TGTGCCAGCAGCCCTCGGGGCTATGCTGAGCAGTTC. The full variable domain, with the rest looked up from reference TRBV26 and TRBJ2-1, is NSKVIQTPRYLVKGQGQKAKMRCIPEKGHPVVFWYQQNKNNEFKFLINFQNQEVLQQIDMTEKRFSAECPSNSPCSLEIQSSEAGDSALYLCASSPRGYAEQFFGPGTRLTVL.